This T cell receptor (beta chain) was identified in a study of beta chain features in type 1 diabetes. Overall study findings and caveats: Cells that show high TCR expression could be over-represented by cDNA sequencing. Small HLA sub-analyses could not settle whether HLA shapes TCRB rearrangement.

Investigators reverse transcribed all isolated RNA, so they sequenced expressed TCRB transcripts. Only in-frame clones appear in the TCRdb table, and some are missing; sequencing was by immunoSEQ multiplex PCR. This table has 150,000 or so clones, about 10% appearing once. Markers CD45RO/CCR7/CD25/CD127/CD95/CD27 served to sort CD4+ naive, central memory, regulatory and stem cell-like memory cells. Of note for this clone: Its specificity is not known.

The CDR3 is 15 amino acids. The V gene's germline CDR1 is SGHDN and CDR2 FVKESK. Trimming shortened V by 1 base and J by 6 bases, and 12 bases separated the two germline ends. The source of this sequence is a man aged 18 to 30 in good health. J is TRBJ2-2 and V is TRBV14; D possibly corresponds to TRBD1 (6 bases). Material for sequencing was central memory CD4+ T cells from blood. As DNA, the CDR3 is TGTGCCAGCAGCCAAGTTGGGCAGGGGCCCGGGGAGCTGTTTTTT. This encodes CASSQVGQGPGELFF.